This TCR beta chain was sequenced in a study of vaccination effects on CD4 cells after COVID-19. Only a few counts were recorded for this clone. What it binds is not known. Clones were read by immunoSEQ multiplex PCR, and TCRdb kept only the in-frame ones, dropping some. The data show some 68,000 clones, roughly 75% seen once. Viral peptide pool expansion of antigen-specific CD4+ T cells preceded sequencing in the ViraFEST assay. Cells that had been cultured for approximately ten days were the source of isolated CD4+ T cells. The study found no prior SARS-CoV-2 infection in the vaccine recipients, who tested negative for nucleocapsid antibodies. Trimming cost V 1 base and J 4 bases, with 10 bases left between them. Germline loops: CDR1 GTSNPN, CDR2 SVGIG (reference sequence). The CDR3 length is 14 residues.

The sample was CD4+ T cells from PBMCs cultured with HCoV-OC43 spike peptides, taken before COVID-19 vaccination. The subset is: HCoV-OC43 spike overlapping peptide pool stimulation. The rearrangement uses TRBV30 and TRBJ1-4; tentative D call: TRBD1 (6 bases). This TCR derives from a human donor who received a COVID-19 vaccine. CDR3 sequence reads: CAWSAPGVNEKLFF. The CDR3 DNA follows: TGTGCCTGGAGTGCCCCAGGGGTTAATGAAAAACTGTTTTTT.